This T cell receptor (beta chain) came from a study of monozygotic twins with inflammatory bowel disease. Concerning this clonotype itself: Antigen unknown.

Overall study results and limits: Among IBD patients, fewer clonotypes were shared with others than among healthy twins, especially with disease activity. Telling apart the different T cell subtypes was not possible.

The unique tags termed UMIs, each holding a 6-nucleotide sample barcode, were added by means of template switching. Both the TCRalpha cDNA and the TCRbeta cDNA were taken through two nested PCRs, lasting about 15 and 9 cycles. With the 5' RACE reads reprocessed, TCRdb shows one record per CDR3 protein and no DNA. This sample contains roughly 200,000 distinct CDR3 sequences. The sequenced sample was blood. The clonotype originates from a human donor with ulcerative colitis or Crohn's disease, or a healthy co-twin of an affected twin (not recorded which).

CDR3 loop: CASSLASGGELFF. The chain couples TRBV5-4 to TRBJ2-2. This CDR3 is built from 13 residues. In germline, CDR1 is SGHNT, CDR2 YYREEE (reference sequence).